The 14 T cell receptor beta chains below come from one sample, sequenced in a study of blood T cell repertoires in COVID-19. TCRdb's copy holds only in-frame clones and misses some; the assay was immunoSEQ multiplex PCR. The table has approximately 250,000 clones, about 82% seen once. The sample taken for sequencing was peripheral blood. The receptor source for this set is a woman older than 75 with COVID-19, enrolled during active disease.

The chain is built from TRBV7-2 and TRBJ2-1, with no clear D. Trimming cost V 5 bases and J 7 bases, with 12 bases left between them. The CDR3 is 13 residues long. The germline gives CDR1 SGHTA, CDR2 FQGNSA. The CDR3 coding sequence is TGTGCCAGCAGCCCCTATCACGGGAATGAGCAGTTCTTC. Translated, it gives CASSPYHGNEQFF.

This chain uses TRBV27 with TRBJ1-6; D not resolved. CDR3 size: 15 residues. Looked up from germline, CDR1 is MNHEY and CDR2 is SMNVEV (reference sequence). With 0 bases removed from V and 7 bases from J, the gap between germline ends came to 10 bases. The CDR3 coding sequence is TGTGCCAGCAGTTTATCGAGAGTTTCCAATTCACCCCTCCACTTT. Protein sequence: CASSLSRVSNSPLHF.

Worth noting for this clone: The junction departs from the called germline gene at one end, perhaps through a read error. This chain joins TRBV6-5 and TRBJ2-7, with 8 bases fitting TRBD1. Germline V gives CDR1 MNHEY, CDR2 SVGAGI. The CDR3 is 12 amino acids. CDR3 nucleotide sequence: TGTGCCAGCAGGGAGATAGGGGACAGGACCTTCTTC. It codes for CASREIGDRTFF.

The chain uses TRBV18 and TRBJ1-1; tentatively, D is TRBD1 (6 bases). This CDR3 spans 15 amino acids. Between the trimmed V and J ends, which lost 3 bases and 5 bases, there was a span of 16 bases. CDR1 and CDR2 (germline): KGHSH, LQKENI. CDR3 sequence: CASSPYTGQSTEAFF. The CDR3 nucleotides read TGTGCCAGCTCACCCTATACAGGGCAGAGTACTGAAGCTTTCTTT.

The gene calls are TRBV7-3 and TRBJ2-1; no firm D call. Trimming removed 0 bases at V and 10 bases at J, with 13 bases between. The length of the CDR3 is 14 residues. Germline CDR1 is SGHTA and CDR2 is FQGTGA. The CDR3 DNA sequence: TGTGCCAGCAGCTTAACGGCGAACAGTGGGGAGCAGTTCTTC. Protein: CASSLTANSGEQFF.

This chain connects TRBV6-5 to TRBJ1-2; a possible D gene is TRBD1 (5 bases). This CDR3 is 15 amino acids long. Trimming pared 2 bases from V and 2 bases from J, leaving 12 bases between. CDR1 MNHEY and CDR2 SVGAGI come from the germline V gene. The chain's CDR3 is CASSYHRGGNYGYTF. The DNA for the CDR3 is TGTGCCAGCAGTTACCACCGGGGGGGGAACTATGGCTACACCTTC.

The chain uses TRBV7-2 and TRBJ1-2; TRBD1 might be the D (5 bases). Trimming removed 3 bases from V and 2 bases from J, with 13 bases in between. Germline assignment: CDR1 SGHTA and CDR2 FQGNSA. There are 15 residues in the CDR3. The CDR3 nucleotides are TGTGCCAGCAGCTTTTTCGGACAACCAAACTATGGCTACACCTTC. Translated, it gives CASSFFGQPNYGYTF.

The J gene is TRBJ1-2, the V gene TRBV28; D is perhaps TRBD1 (6 bases). The CDR3 totals 12 residues. V was shortened by 6 bases and J by 4 bases, with 9 bases between the two germline ends. Looked up from germline, CDR1 is MDHEN and CDR2 is SYDVKM. Here the CDR3 reads CASRQGSYGYTF. The CDR3 coding sequence is TGTGCCAGCAGACAGGGATCCTATGGCTACACCTTC.

CDR3 protein: CASSLPRIEGGLYGYTF. CDR3 DNA: TGTGCCAGCAGCCTACCAAGAATCGAAGGGGGTCTCTATGGCTACACCTTC. The V and J genes are TRBV5-6 and TRBJ1-2; D is possibly TRBD1 (6 bases). The CDR3 spans 17 residues. The V end lost 4 bases, the J end lost 4 bases, and 23 bases lay between the germline ends. Germline CDR1 SGHDT, CDR2 YYEEEE.

V gene TRBV7-2 combines with J gene TRBJ1-5, with 7 bases that match TRBD1. Germline V lookup: CDR1 SGHTA, CDR2 FQGNSA. V gave up 4 bases and J gave up 2 bases; unmatched junction bases: 8. The CDR3 contains 16 residues. CDR3 in DNA: TGTGCCAGCAGCTCTACAGGGGTAGGGGGCAATCAGCCCCAGCATTTT. Its translation: CASSSTGVGGNQPQHF.

This chain joins TRBV24-1 and TRBJ2-1, with 10 bases fitting TRBD1. The CDR3 totals 16 residues. The V segment lost 4 bases and the J segment 4 bases; nucleotides outside the gene matches: 6. Looked up from germline, CDR1 is KGHDR and CDR2 is SFDVKD. The CDR3 region is CATSEWPGQGYNEQFF. CDR3 nucleotides: TGTGCCACCAGTGAGTGGCCGGGACAGGGGTACAATGAGCAGTTCTTC.

The chain recombines TRBV11-2 with TRBJ1-2; no definite D call. V gave up 0 bases and J gave up 0 bases, with 14 bases separating them. This CDR3 contains 17 residues. CDR1 and CDR2 from the germline V gene are SGHAT and FQNNGV. The CDR3 loop reads CASSLDGLAGPNYGYTF. As DNA, the CDR3 is TGTGCCAGCAGCTTAGATGGGCTAGCAGGTCCTAACTATGGCTACACCTTC.

This chain connects TRBV4-2 to TRBJ2-7, with 10 nucleotides matching TRBD2. The CDR3 consists of 16 residues. The V and J ends lost 2 bases and 3 bases, in that order; junction bases with no gene match: 7. Per germline, CDR1 LGHNA and CDR2 YNFKEQ. CDR3 region: CASSQSSGGASYEQYF. CDR3 nucleotides: TGTGCCAGCAGCCAATCCAGCGGGGGGGCGAGCTACGAGCAGTACTTC.

This chain connects TRBV10-2 to TRBJ1-1, with 9 positions matching TRBD1. V gave up 5 bases and J gave up 1 base; unmatched junction bases: 5. In germline, CDR1 is WSHSY, CDR2 SAAADI. This CDR3 is built from 15 residues. The CDR3 sequence: CASSHDRGANTEAFF. The CDR3 region has the DNA TGCGCCAGCAGTCATGACAGGGGGGCGAACACTGAAGCTTTCTTT.